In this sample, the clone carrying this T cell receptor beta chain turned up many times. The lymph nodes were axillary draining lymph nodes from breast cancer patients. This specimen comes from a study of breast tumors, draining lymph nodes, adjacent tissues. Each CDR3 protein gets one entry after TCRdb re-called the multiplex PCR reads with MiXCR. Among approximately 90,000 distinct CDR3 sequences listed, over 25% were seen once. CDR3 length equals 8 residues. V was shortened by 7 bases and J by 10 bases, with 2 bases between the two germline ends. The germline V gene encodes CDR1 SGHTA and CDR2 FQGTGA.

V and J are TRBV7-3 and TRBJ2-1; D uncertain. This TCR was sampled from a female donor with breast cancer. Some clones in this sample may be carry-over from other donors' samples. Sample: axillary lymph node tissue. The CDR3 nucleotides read TGTGCCAGCATCGAGCAGTTCTTC. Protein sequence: CASIEQFF. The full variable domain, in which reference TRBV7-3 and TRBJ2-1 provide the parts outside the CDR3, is GAGVSQTPSNKVTEKGKYVELRCDPISGHTALYWYRQSLGQGPEFLIYFQGTGAADDSGLPNDRFFAVRPEGSVSTLKIQRTERGDSAVYLCASIEQFFGPGTRLTVL.